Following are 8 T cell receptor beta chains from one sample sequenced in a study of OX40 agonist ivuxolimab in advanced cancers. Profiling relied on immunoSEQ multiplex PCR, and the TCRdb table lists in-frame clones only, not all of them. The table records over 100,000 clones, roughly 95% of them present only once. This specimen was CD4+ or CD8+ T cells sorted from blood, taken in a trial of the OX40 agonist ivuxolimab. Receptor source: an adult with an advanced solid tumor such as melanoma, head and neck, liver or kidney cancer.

The CDR3 DNA is TGTGCCAGCAGCTTACCCCCGGGGCGTGTGAACACTGAAGCTTTCTTT. Its translation: CASSLPPGRVNTEAFF. The chain carries TRBV7-8 and TRBJ1-1, with D maybe TRBD1 (5 bases). The CDR3 contains 16 residues. V gave up 2 bases and J gave up 0 bases, with 13 bases separating them. Germline values: CDR1 SGHVS, CDR2 FQNEAQ.

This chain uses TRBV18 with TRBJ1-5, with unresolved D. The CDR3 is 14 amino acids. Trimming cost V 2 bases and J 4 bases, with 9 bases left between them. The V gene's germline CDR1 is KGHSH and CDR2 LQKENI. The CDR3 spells CASSPRFGNQPQHF. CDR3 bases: TGTGCCAGCTCACCAAGGTTCGGGAATCAGCCCCAGCATTTT.

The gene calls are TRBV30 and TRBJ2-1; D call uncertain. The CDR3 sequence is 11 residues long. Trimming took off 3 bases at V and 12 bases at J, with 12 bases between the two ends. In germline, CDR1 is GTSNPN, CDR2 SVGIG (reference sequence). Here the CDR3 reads CAWSRVMGQFF. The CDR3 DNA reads TGTGCCTGGAGCCGGGTCATGGGGCAGTTCTTC. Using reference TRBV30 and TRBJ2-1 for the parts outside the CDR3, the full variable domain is SQTIHQWPATLVQPVGSPLSLECTVEGTSNPNLYWYRQAAGRGLQLLFYSVGIGQISSEVPQNLSASRPQDRQFILSSKKLLLSDSGFYLCAWSRVMGQFFGPGTRLTVL.

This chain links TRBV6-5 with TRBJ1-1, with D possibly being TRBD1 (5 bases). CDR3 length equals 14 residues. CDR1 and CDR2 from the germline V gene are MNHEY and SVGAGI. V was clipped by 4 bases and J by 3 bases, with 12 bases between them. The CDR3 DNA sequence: TGTGCCAGCAGTTTCCAGGGTTCTTACACTGAAGCTTTCTTT. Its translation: CASSFQGSYTEAFF.

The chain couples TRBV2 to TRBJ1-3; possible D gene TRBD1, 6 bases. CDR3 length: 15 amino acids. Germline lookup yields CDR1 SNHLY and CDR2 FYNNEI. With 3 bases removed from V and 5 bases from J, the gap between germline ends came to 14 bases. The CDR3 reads CASSEAGGWRNTIYF. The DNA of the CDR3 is TGTGCCAGCAGTGAGGCGGGGGGCTGGAGAAACACCATATATTTT. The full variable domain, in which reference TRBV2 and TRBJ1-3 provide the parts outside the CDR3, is EPEVTQTPSHQVTQMGQEVILRCVPISNHLYFYWYRQILGQKVEFLVSFYNNEISEKSEIFDDQFSVERPDGSNFTLKIRSTKLEDSAMYFCASSEAGGWRNTIYFGEGSWLTVV.

The CDR3 region is CSARDRDGYTF. The CDR3 coding sequence is TGCAGTGCTAGAGACAGGGACGGCTACACCTTC. The chain has TRBV20-1 and TRBJ1-2; weak D call: TRBD1 (5 bases). The V gene's germline CDR1 is DFQATT and CDR2 SNEGSKA (reference sequence). The CDR3 is 11 amino acids. V lost 0 bases and J 8 bases, leaving 7 bases between the germline ends.

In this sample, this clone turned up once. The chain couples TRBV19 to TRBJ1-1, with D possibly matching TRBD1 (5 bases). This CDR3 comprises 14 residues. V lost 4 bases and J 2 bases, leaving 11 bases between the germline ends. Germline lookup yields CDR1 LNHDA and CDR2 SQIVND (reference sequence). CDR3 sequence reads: CASSTFGANTEAFF. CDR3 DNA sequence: TGTGCCAGTAGTACCTTCGGGGCAAACACTGAAGCTTTCTTT. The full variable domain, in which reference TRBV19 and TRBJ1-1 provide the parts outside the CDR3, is DGGITQSPKYLFRKEGQNVTLSCEQNLNHDAMYWYRQDPGQGLRLIYYSQIVNDFQKGDIAEGYSVSREKKESFPLTVTSAQKNPTAFYLCASSTFGANTEAFFGQGTRLTVV.

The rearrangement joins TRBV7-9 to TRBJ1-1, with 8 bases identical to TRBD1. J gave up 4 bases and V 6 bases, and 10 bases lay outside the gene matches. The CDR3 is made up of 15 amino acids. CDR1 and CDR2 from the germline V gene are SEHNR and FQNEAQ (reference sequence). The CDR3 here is CASSLRPTGATEAFF. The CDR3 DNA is TGTGCCAGCAGTTTACGCCCGACAGGGGCCACTGAAGCTTTCTTT.